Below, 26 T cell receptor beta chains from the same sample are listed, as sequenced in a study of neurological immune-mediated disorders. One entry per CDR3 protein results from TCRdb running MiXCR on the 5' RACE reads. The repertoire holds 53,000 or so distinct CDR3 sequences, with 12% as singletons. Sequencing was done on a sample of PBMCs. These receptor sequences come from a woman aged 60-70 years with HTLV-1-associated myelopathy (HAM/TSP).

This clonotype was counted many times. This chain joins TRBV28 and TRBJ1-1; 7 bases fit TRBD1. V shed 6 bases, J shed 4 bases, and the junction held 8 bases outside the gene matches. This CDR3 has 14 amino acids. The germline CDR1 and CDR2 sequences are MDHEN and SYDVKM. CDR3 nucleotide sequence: TGTGCCAGCAGGCGACAGGGAAGGATCACTGAAGCTTTCTTT. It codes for CASRRQGRITEAFF.

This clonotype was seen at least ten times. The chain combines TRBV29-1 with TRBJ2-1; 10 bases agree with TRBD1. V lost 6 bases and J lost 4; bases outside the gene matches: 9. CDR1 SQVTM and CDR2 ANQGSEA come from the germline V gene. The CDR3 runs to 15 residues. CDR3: CSVDPGQGIYNEQFF. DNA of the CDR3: TGCAGCGTAGACCCGGGACAGGGGATTTACAATGAGCAGTTCTTC.

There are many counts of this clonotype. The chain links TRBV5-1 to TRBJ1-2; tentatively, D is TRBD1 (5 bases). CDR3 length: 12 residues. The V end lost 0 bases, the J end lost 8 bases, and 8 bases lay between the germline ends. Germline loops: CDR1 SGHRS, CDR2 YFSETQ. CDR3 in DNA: TGCGCCAGCAGCTTGGGCAGGGACGGCTACACCTTC. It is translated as CASSLGRDGYTF. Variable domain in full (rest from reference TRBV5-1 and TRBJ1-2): KAGVTQTPRYLIKTRGQQVTLSCSPISGHRSVSWYQQTPGQGLQFLFEYFSETQRNKGNFPGRFSGRQFSNSRSEMNVSTLELGDSALYLCASSLGRDGYTFGSGTRLTVV.

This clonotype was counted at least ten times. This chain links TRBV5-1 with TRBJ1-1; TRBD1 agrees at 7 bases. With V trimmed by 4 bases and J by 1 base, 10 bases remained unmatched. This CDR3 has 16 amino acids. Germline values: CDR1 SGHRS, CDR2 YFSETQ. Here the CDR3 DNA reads TGCGCCAGCAGCCCAACCTGGACAGGTCGGAACACTGAAGCTTTCTTT. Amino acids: CASSPTWTGRNTEAFF. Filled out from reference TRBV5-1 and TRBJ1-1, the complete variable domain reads KAGVTQTPRYLIKTRGQQVTLSCSPISGHRSVSWYQQTPGQGLQFLFEYFSETQRNKGNFPGRFSGRQFSNSRSEMNVSTLELGDSALYLCASSPTWTGRNTEAFFGQGTRLTVV.

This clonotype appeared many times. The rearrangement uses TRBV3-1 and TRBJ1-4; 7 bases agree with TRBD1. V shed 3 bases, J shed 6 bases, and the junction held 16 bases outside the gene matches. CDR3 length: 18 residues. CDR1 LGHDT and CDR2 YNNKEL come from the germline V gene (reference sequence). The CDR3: CASSHLRSWRGQDEKLFF. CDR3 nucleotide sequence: TGTGCCAGCAGCCACCTACGCAGTTGGAGGGGGCAAGATGAAAAACTGTTTTTT.

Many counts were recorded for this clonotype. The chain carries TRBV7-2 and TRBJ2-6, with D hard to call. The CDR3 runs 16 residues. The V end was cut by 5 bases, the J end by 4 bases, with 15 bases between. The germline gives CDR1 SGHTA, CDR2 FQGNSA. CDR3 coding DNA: TGTGCCAGCAGCCTGGGAATCGGGTACGGGGCCAACGTCCTGACTTTC. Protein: CASSLGIGYGANVLTF.

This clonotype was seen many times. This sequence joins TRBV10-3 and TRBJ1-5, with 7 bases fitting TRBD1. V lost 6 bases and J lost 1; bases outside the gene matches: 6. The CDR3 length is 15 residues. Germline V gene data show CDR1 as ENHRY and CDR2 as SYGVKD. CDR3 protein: CAISSGTASNQPQHF. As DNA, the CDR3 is TGTGCCATCAGCTCCGGGACAGCCAGCAATCAGCCCCAGCATTTT.

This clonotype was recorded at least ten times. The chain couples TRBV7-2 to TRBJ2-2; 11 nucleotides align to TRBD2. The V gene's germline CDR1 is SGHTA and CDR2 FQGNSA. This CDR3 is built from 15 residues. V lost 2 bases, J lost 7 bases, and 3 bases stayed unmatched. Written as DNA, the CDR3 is TGTGCCAGCAGCTTACTAGCGGGAGGAAACGGGGAGCTGTTTTTT. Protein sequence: CASSLLAGGNGELFF.

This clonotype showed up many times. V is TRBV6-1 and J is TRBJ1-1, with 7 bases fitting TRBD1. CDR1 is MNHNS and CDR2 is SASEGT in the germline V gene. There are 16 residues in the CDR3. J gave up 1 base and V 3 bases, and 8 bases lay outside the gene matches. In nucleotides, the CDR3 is TGTGCCAGCAGTGACAGGGGGTTCGTAACGAACACTGAAGCTTTCTTT. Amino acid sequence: CASSDRGFVTNTEAFF.

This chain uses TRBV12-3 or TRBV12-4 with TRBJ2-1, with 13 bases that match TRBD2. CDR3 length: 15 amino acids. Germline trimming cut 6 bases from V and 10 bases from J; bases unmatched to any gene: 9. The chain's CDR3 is CASSDVLAGGDEQFF. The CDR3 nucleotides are TGTGCCAGCAGCGATGTACTAGCGGGAGGGGACGAGCAGTTCTTC.

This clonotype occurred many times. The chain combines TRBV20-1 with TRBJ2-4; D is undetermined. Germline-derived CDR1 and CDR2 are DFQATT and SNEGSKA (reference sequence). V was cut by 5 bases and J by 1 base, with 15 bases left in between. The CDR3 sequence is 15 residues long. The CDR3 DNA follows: TGCAGTGCTGGAATGGGGTTAGTGGCCAAAAACATTCAGTACTTC. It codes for CSAGMGLVAKNIQYF.

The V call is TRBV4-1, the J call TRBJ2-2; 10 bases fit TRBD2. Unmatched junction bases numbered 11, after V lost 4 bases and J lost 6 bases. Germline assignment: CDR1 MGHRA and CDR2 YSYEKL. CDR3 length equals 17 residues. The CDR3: CASSLLSGRAGAGELFF. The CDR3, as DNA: TGCGCCAGCAGCCTGTTAAGCGGGAGGGCCGGGGCCGGGGAGCTGTTTTTT.

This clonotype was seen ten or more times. The CDR3 protein is CATSRASGGFNQPQHF. The CDR3 bases are TGTGCCACCAGCAGAGCGTCAGGGGGGTTCAATCAGCCCCAGCATTTT. The rearrangement joins TRBV15 to TRBJ1-5, with TRBD1 identical over 7 bases. Unmatched junction bases numbered 6, after V lost 1 base and J lost 3 bases. The CDR3 is made up of 16 amino acids. Per the germline V gene, CDR1 is LNHNV and CDR2 is YYDKDF (reference sequence).

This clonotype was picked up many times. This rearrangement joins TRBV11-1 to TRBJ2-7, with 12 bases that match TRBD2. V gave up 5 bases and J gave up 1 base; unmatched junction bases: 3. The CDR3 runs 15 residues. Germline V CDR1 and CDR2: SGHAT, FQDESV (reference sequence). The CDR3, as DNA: TGTGCCAGCAGCCTACTAGCGGGAGGATCCTACGAGCAGTACTTC. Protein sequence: CASSLLAGGSYEQYF.

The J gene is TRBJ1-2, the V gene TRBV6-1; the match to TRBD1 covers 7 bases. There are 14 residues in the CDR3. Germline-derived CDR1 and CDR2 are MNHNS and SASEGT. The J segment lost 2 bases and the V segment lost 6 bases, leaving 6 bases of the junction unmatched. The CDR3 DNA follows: TGTGCCAGCAGGGCCGGGACAGACAACTATGGCTACACCTTC. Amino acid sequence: CASRAGTDNYGYTF.

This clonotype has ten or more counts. CDR3 in DNA: TGTGCCAGCAGCTTATCTTGGAATTCAGATACGCAGTATTTT. Amino acid sequence: CASSLSWNSDTQYF. This chain uses TRBV11-2 with TRBJ2-3; D gene ambiguous. The CDR3 has 14 amino acids. The germline gives CDR1 SGHAT, CDR2 FQNNGV. V was trimmed by 2 bases and J by 4 bases, leaving 10 bases between them.

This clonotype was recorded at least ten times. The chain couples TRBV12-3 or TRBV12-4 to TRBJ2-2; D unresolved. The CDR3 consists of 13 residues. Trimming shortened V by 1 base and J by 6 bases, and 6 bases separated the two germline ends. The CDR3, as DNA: TGTGCCAGCAGTTTAGGGGTCGCCGGGGAGCTGTTTTTT. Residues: CASSLGVAGELFF.

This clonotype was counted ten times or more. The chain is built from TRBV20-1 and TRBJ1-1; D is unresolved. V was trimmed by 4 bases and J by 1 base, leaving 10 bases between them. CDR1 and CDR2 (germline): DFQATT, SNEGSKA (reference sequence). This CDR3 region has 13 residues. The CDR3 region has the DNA TGCAGTGCTACCCAATCGGGGAACACTGAAGCTTTCTTT. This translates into CSATQSGNTEAFF.

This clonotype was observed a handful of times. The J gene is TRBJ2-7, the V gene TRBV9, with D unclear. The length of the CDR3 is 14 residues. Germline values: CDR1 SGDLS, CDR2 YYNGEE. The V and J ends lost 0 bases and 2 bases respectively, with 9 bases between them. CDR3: CASSVASVAYEQYF. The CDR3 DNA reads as TGTGCCAGCAGCGTAGCTTCGGTGGCCTACGAGCAGTACTTC.

The chain's CDR3 is CASSWDRFYNEQFF. The CDR3 DNA reads as TGTGCCAGCAGCTGGGACAGATTCTACAATGAGCAGTTCTTC. V and J are TRBV3-1 and TRBJ2-1; TRBD1 matches at 7 bases. V was pared by 5 bases and J by 3 bases, with 4 bases of the junction left unmatched. CDR3 length equals 14 residues. The germline CDR1 and CDR2 sequences are LGHDT and YNNKEL (reference sequence).

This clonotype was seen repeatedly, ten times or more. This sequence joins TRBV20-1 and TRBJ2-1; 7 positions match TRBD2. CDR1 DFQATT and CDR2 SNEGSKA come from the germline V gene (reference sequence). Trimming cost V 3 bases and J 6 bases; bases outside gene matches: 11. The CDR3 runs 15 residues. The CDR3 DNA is TGCAGTGCTAGCCGAGGCGGGAGAACCGGCAATGAGCAGTTCTTC. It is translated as CSASRGGRTGNEQFF.

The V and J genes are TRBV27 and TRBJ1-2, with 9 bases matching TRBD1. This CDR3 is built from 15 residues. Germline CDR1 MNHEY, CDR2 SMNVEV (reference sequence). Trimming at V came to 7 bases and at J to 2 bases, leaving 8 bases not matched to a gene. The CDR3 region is CASNQHGTGNYGYTF. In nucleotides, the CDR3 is TGTGCCAGCAATCAACACGGGACAGGGAACTATGGCTACACCTTC.

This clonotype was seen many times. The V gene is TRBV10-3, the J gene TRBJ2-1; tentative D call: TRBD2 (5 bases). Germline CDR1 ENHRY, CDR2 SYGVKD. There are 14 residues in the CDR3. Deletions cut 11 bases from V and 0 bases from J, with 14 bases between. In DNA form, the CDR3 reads TGTGCCGCCACAGCGGAGAGCTCCTACAATGAGCAGTTCTTC. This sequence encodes CAATAESSYNEQFF.

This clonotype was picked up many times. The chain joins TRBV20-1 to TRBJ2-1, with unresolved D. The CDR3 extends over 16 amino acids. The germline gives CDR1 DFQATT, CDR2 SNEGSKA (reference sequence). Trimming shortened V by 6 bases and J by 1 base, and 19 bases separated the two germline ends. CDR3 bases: TGCAGTGCCCCCGCGCGAGGAGCTAAATCCTACAATGAGCAGTTCTTC. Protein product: CSAPARGAKSYNEQFF.

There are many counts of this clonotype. The CDR3: CASSPSGNSYEQYF. The DNA of the CDR3 is TGTGCCAGCTCACCTAGCGGCAACTCCTACGAGCAGTACTTC. The chain combines TRBV18 with TRBJ2-7; TRBD2 might be the D (6 bases). The CDR3 has 14 amino acids. Germline V lookup: CDR1 KGHSH, CDR2 LQKENI. Trimming removed 3 bases at V and 0 bases at J, with 9 bases between.

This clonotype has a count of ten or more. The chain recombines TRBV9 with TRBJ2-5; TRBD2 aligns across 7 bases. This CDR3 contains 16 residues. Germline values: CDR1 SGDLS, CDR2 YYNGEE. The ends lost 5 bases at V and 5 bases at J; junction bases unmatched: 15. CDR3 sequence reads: CASSPTRGVPGETQYF. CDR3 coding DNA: TGTGCCAGCAGTCCTACCCGGGGGGTTCCAGGGGAGACCCAGTACTTC.